This TCR beta chain derives from a study of T cell repertoires in cytomegalovirus infection. General study findings and limits: Carriers of CMV plus the relevant HLA were identified by cumulative public TCR beta family frequency.

In this sample, this clonotype turned up a few times. Its antigen is not known. TCRdb analysed the reads with MiXCR anew, one entry per CDR3 protein. Among about 490,000 distinct CDR3 sequences, 11% were seen once, and the ten largest hold roughly 10%. The sequence came from a human donor in good health (CMV status not recorded). Some clones in this sample may be carry-over from other donors' samples. The sequenced sample was PBMCs.

CDR3 in DNA: TGTGCCAGTAGTATAGAGGCCCAGCCCCAGCATTTT. Protein sequence: CASSIEAQPQHF. This chain links TRBV19 with TRBJ1-5; no definite D call. CDR1 LNHDA and CDR2 SQIVND come from the germline V gene (reference sequence). CDR3 length equals 12 residues. V lost 0 bases and J 7 bases, leaving 4 bases between the germline ends.